This section outlines one T cell receptor beta chain sequence together with its context. In the original analysis: Counts of nucleated cells, estimated from reference gene primer amplification, were obtained. The table came from immunoSEQ multiplex PCR; TCRdb's copy has only in-frame clones and leaves some out. The V and J calls and the clone size are those of that table, but D and trimming were determined from the DNA. Among 130,000 to 150,000 clones listed, 84% were seen once. The data were obtained in a study of blood T cell repertoires in COVID-19. Study information: Samples taken during acute and convalescent COVID-19 were collected in the United States, Italy and Spain.

Adults between about 18 and 95 years of age took part from more than 20 US areas. Grouping used clinical history reported by participants in a survey and questionnaire. The sequenced sample was PBMCs or T cells enriched from blood (not recorded which). This clonotype originated in a woman in her forties or fifties who had been exposed to COVID-19.

CDR3 DNA: TGTGCCAGCAGCCAAACAGTCCGCCAAGAGACCCAGTACTTC. The encoded protein is CASSQTVRQETQYF. The rearrangement joins TRBV3-1 (or the pseudogene TRBV3-2) to TRBJ2-5; D unresolved. Germline V gene data show CDR1 as LGHDT and CDR2 as YNNKEL (reference sequence). The CDR3 covers 14 residues. Deletions cut 2 bases from V and 1 base from J, with 8 bases between.